The 29 T cell receptor beta chains reported below all come from one sample, sequenced in a study of OX40 agonist ivuxolimab in advanced cancers. TCRdb keeps only in-frame clones here, not all; method: immunoSEQ multiplex PCR. This table has some 66,000 clones, more than 75% appearing once. The material sequenced was CD4+ or CD8+ T cells sorted from blood, taken in a trial of the OX40 agonist ivuxolimab. These receptors all come from an adult with an advanced solid tumor such as melanoma, head and neck, liver or kidney cancer.

CDR3 in DNA: TGTGCCAGCAGTGAAGGTTGGGACTACAATGAGCAGTTCTTC. Protein sequence: CASSEGWDYNEQFF. The V and J genes are TRBV6-1 and TRBJ2-1; D is uncertain. V was cut by 1 base and J by 3 bases, with 7 bases left in between. In germline, CDR1 is MNHNS, CDR2 SASEGT. This CDR3 has 14 amino acids.

V is TRBV5-1 and J is TRBJ1-2; D is perhaps TRBD1 (5 bases). Germline CDR1 SGHRS, CDR2 YFSETQ. This CDR3 has 15 residues. V lost 5 bases to trimming and J lost 2 bases, with 16 bases between them. The CDR3 DNA sequence: TGCGCCAGCAGAAGCCCGGGACGGAGGAACTATGGCTACACCTTC. It encodes CASRSPGRRNYGYTF.

The chain carries TRBV19 and TRBJ1-1; D is ambiguous. CDR1 and CDR2 from the germline V gene are LNHDA and SQIVND (reference sequence). The germline V and J ends were trimmed by 6 bases and 2 bases, with 10 bases remaining between them. This CDR3 contains 13 residues. In DNA, the CDR3 is TGTGCCAGTAGAGATCGGATAAACACTGAAGCTTTCTTT. This codes for CASRDRINTEAFF.

The V gene is TRBV5-1, the J gene TRBJ1-1; D remains unclear. The CDR3 has 14 amino acids. In germline, CDR1 is SGHRS, CDR2 YFSETQ. V lost 3 bases and J 1 base, leaving 10 bases between the germline ends. The CDR3 region has the DNA TGCGCCAGCAGCTCCGGGGTGAGGAACACTGAAGCTTTCTTT. It encodes CASSSGVRNTEAFF.

The chain employs TRBV6-1 and TRBJ1-1; 7 positions agree with TRBD1. From germline, CDR1 is MNHNS and CDR2 SASEGT. This CDR3 spans 13 amino acids. V lost 9 bases and J lost 5; bases outside the gene matches: 9. CDR3 DNA sequence: TGTGCCAGTAATAGACAGGGTGAGACTGAAGCTTTCTTT. Its translation: CASNRQGETEAFF.

This clone occurred once. The chain joins TRBV6-6 to TRBJ1-1; the D is unclear. The CDR3 has 12 residues. Trimming pared 2 bases from V and 8 bases from J, leaving 9 bases between. The germline gives CDR1 MNHNY, CDR2 SVGAGI (reference sequence). CDR3 amino acids: CASSYRASEAFF. The CDR3 DNA reads as TGTGCCAGCAGTTACAGGGCATCCGAAGCTTTCTTT.

The sample holds one count of this clone. The DNA of the CDR3 is TGTGCCAGCAGCCAAGATAGCGGGGGCCCAAGCACAGATACGCAGTATTTT. Translation gives CASSQDSGGPSTDTQYF. The gene calls are TRBV4-2 and TRBJ2-3; 9 bases agree with TRBD2. V lost 0 bases to trimming and J lost 0 bases; unmatched junction nucleotides: 4. Germline V gene data show CDR1 as LGHNA and CDR2 as YNFKEQ. This CDR3 spans 17 amino acids.

V usage is TRBV10-2 and J usage is TRBJ1-1; 7 bases are shared with TRBD1. Germline CDR1 and CDR2: WSHSY and SAAADI. The CDR3 is made up of 13 amino acids. Trimming at V came to 8 bases and at J to 4 bases, leaving 7 bases not matched to a gene. CDR3 sequence reads: CASARQGRTEAFF. The DNA of the CDR3 is TGCGCCAGCGCCCGACAGGGACGCACTGAAGCTTTCTTT.

The V and J genes are TRBV5-5 and TRBJ1-2; D is ambiguous. This CDR3 is built from 14 residues. Deletions cut 8 bases from V and 7 bases from J, with 21 bases between. Germline CDR1 reads SGHKS; CDR2 reads YYEKEE (reference sequence). CDR3 coding DNA: TGTGCCAGTTCCCTCACCGGGTCCCCTCTTGGCTACACCTTC. This encodes CASSLTGSPLGYTF.

The chain employs TRBV5-6 and TRBJ2-4, with 7 bases aligning to TRBD1. V dropped 0 bases and J dropped 6; count of bases not matched to a gene: 0. Germline loops: CDR1 SGHDT, CDR2 YYEEEE. CDR3 size: 13 residues. CDR3 coding DNA: TGTGCCAGCAGCTTGGAGGGGGCAAACATTCAGTACTTC. It is translated as CASSLEGANIQYF.

The J gene is TRBJ1-1, the V gene TRBV27; TRBD1 matches 9 bases. Trimming took 5 bases from V and 10 from J; bases not matched to a gene: 11. The CDR3 spans 14 residues. Germline values: CDR1 MNHEY, CDR2 SMNVEV (reference sequence). This CDR3 is CASSRSRDRVAAFF. CDR3 nucleotide sequence: TGTGCCAGCAGTCGATCCCGGGACAGGGTTGCAGCTTTCTTT.

The V gene is TRBV7-2, the J gene TRBJ2-5, with 8 bases identical to TRBD2. Looked up from germline, CDR1 is SGHTA and CDR2 is FQGNSA. The CDR3 sequence is 15 residues long. V dropped 5 bases and J dropped 5; count of bases not matched to a gene: 10. In nucleotides, the CDR3 is TGTGCCAGCAGCCAAGATTTAGCGGGGTGGGAGACCCAGTACTTC. Its translation is CASSQDLAGWETQYF.

In this sample, this clone turned up a few times. J is TRBJ2-7 and V is TRBV6-5; 7 bases fit TRBD1. The CDR3 sequence is 15 residues long. CDR1 is MNHEY, CDR2 SVGAGI, per germline. The trim removed 0 bases at V and 3 bases at J, leaving 5 bases unmatched. The CDR3: CASSYSGTGVYEQYF. As DNA, the CDR3 is TGTGCCAGCAGTTACTCGGGAACAGGGGTCTACGAGCAGTACTTC.

The J gene is TRBJ1-6, the V gene TRBV11-3; D remains unclear. The V end was cut by 6 bases, the J end by 4 bases, with 19 bases between. The CDR3 spans 17 residues. Germline assignment: CDR1 SGHNT and CDR2 YENEEA. The DNA of the CDR3 is TGTGCCAGCAGTTCAAACCTGATAGTTGCGTATAATTCACCCCTCCACTTT. It specifies CASSSNLIVAYNSPLHF.

The chain joins TRBV6-1 to TRBJ1-1, with 8 nucleotides matching TRBD1. CDR1 is MNHNS and CDR2 is SASEGT in the germline V gene. J gave up 4 bases and V 7 bases, and 11 bases lay outside the gene matches. The CDR3 extends over 15 amino acids. The CDR3 nucleotides are TGTGCCAGCAAAATTGAGGTCAGGGGGCCCACTGAAGCTTTCTTT. It codes for CASKIEVRGPTEAFF.

This clone occurred once. This sequence joins TRBV7-3 and TRBJ1-6; D gene ambiguous. Germline CDR1 and CDR2: SGHTA and FQGTGA. CDR3 length: 14 amino acids. The V end lost 3 bases, the J end lost 5 bases, and 8 bases lay between the germline ends. CDR3 region: CASSFGQDNSPLHF. The CDR3 DNA is TGTGCCAGCAGCTTTGGGCAGGATAATTCACCCCTCCACTTT.

J is TRBJ2-3 and V is TRBV7-6, with D possibly called TRBD1 or TRBD2 (6 bases each). This CDR3 has 19 amino acids. Germline V gene data show CDR1 as SGHVS and CDR2 as FNYEAQ. V shed 4 bases and J shed 2 bases, with 25 bases lying between them. In nucleotides, the CDR3 is TGTGCCAGCAGCTCAGATCTCCGGGGGACATGGAATCCCACAGATACGCAGTATTTT. Protein product: CASSSDLRGTWNPTDTQYF.

This clone showed up just once. The gene calls are TRBV7-6 and TRBJ2-5; D call uncertain. Trimming removed 3 bases at V and 5 bases at J, with 4 bases between. The CDR3 length is 11 residues. Germline V gene lookup returns CDR1 SGHVS and CDR2 FNYEAQ. The CDR3 bases are TGTGCCAGCAGCTTTGCGGAGACCCAGTACTTC. It yields the protein CASSFAETQYF. Filled out from reference TRBV7-6 and TRBJ2-5, the complete variable domain reads GAGVSQSPRYKVTKRGQDVALRCDPISGHVSLYWYRQALGQGPEFLTYFNYEAQQDKSGLPNDRFSAERPEGSISTLTIQRTEQRDSAMYRCASSFAETQYFGPGTRLLVL.

The rearrangement joins TRBV5-1 to TRBJ2-3; TRBD2 aligns across 11 bases. With 3 bases clipped from V and 2 bases from J, the junction kept 5 bases outside the gene matches. CDR1 is SGHRS and CDR2 is YFSETQ in the germline V gene. The CDR3 covers 16 residues. The chain's CDR3 is CASSSGGLAATDTQYF. Here the CDR3 DNA reads TGCGCCAGCAGCTCGGGGGGACTAGCGGCCACAGATACGCAGTATTTT.

The V and J genes are TRBV18 and TRBJ2-7; TRBD1 matches at 7 bases. The junction had 1 base not matched to a gene; V was cut back by 3 bases and J by 5 bases. Germline V gene data show CDR1 as KGHSH and CDR2 as LQKENI. There are 12 residues in the CDR3. The CDR3 is CASSPTGNEQYF. In nucleotides, the CDR3 is TGTGCCAGCTCACCGACAGGGAACGAGCAGTACTTC.

The rearrangement joins TRBV6-1 to TRBJ2-7; 7 bases are a match to TRBD1. CDR3 length: 13 residues. The trim removed 8 bases at V and 4 bases at J, leaving 8 bases unmatched. Germline lookup yields CDR1 MNHNS and CDR2 SASEGT. The DNA of the CDR3 is TGTGCCAGCGAGGGCAGGGGGTTTTACGAGCAGTACTTC. Its translation: CASEGRGFYEQYF.

The chain is built from TRBV30 and TRBJ2-7, with a tentative D call TRBD1 (6 bases). Germline CDR1 is GTSNPN and CDR2 is SVGIG (reference sequence). The CDR3 contains 12 residues. Between the trimmed V and J ends, which lost 4 bases and 2 bases, there was a span of 9 bases. The CDR3 protein is CAWTRGPYEQYF. In nucleotides, the CDR3 is TGTGCCTGGACCAGGGGCCCCTACGAGCAGTACTTC.

The chain uses TRBV28 and TRBJ1-5; TRBD1 is a possible D gene (6 bases). This CDR3 has 15 amino acids. The V and J ends lost 10 bases and 2 bases respectively, with 18 bases between them. CDR1 is MDHEN and CDR2 is SYDVKM in the germline V gene. CDR3 residues: CANSGGGAGNQPQHF. The CDR3 DNA follows: TGTGCCAACTCAGGAGGGGGAGCCGGCAATCAGCCCCAGCATTTT. Complete variable domain (other parts from reference TRBV28 and TRBJ1-5): DVKVTQSSRYLVKRTGEKVFLECVQDMDHENMFWYRQDPGLGLRLIYFSYDVKMKEKGDIPEGYSVSREKKERFSLILESASTNQTSMYLCANSGGGAGNQPQHFGDGTRLSIL.

The V gene is TRBV19, the J gene TRBJ1-5; D not certain. With 0 bases removed from V and 7 bases from J, the gap between germline ends came to 7 bases. The germline V gene encodes CDR1 LNHDA and CDR2 SQIVND (reference sequence). The CDR3 sequence is 13 residues long. The CDR3 loop is CASSIEVRQPQHF. The CDR3 DNA reads as TGTGCCAGTAGTATAGAGGTCAGGCAGCCCCAGCATTTT.

The chain joins TRBV18 to TRBJ2-7; 9 bases match TRBD1. Germline CDR1 is KGHSH and CDR2 is LQKENI. Germline trimming cut 6 bases from V and 6 bases from J; bases unmatched to any gene: 3. This CDR3 has 12 amino acids. The CDR3 nucleotides are TGTGCCAGCTCTGGGGACAGGGTCGAGCAGTACTTC. It encodes CASSGDRVEQYF.

Written as DNA, the CDR3 is TGTGCCAGCAGCTTAGGGGACAGGGATTGGGGCTACACCTTC. Amino acid sequence: CASSLGDRDWGYTF. The chain carries TRBV7-2 and TRBJ1-2; 9 bases are a match to TRBD1. The CDR3 spans 14 residues. The V gene's germline CDR1 is SGHTA and CDR2 FQGNSA. V was pared by 1 base and J by 8 bases, with 5 bases of the junction left unmatched.

The gene calls are TRBV18 and TRBJ1-2, with D possibly TRBD1 on 5 matching bases. Per the germline V gene, CDR1 is KGHSH and CDR2 is LQKENI. CDR3 length: 13 residues. Trimming shortened V by 3 bases and J by 2 bases, and 7 bases separated the two germline ends. The DNA of the CDR3 is TGTGCCAGCTCACCGGGGGGGAACTATGGCTACACCTTC. Its protein product is CASSPGGNYGYTF.

The J gene is TRBJ2-5, the V gene TRBV18, with 8 bases identical to TRBD1. Trimming took 2 bases from V and 7 from J; bases not matched to a gene: 3. The CDR3 spans 13 residues. Germline V lookup: CDR1 KGHSH, CDR2 LQKENI. CDR3: CASSPGTGGTQYF. The CDR3 DNA sequence: TGTGCCAGCTCACCAGGGACAGGAGGGACCCAGTACTTC.

V gene TRBV7-9 combines with J gene TRBJ1-4; tentatively, D is TRBD1 (6 bases). The CDR3 is 15 residues long. Germline assignment: CDR1 SEHNR and CDR2 FQNEAQ (reference sequence). V gave up 6 bases and J gave up 8 bases, with 19 bases separating them. CDR3 in DNA: TGTGCCAGCAGACCTAACTCAGGGGTAAAAGAAAAACTGTTTTTT. Protein product: CASRPNSGVKEKLFF.